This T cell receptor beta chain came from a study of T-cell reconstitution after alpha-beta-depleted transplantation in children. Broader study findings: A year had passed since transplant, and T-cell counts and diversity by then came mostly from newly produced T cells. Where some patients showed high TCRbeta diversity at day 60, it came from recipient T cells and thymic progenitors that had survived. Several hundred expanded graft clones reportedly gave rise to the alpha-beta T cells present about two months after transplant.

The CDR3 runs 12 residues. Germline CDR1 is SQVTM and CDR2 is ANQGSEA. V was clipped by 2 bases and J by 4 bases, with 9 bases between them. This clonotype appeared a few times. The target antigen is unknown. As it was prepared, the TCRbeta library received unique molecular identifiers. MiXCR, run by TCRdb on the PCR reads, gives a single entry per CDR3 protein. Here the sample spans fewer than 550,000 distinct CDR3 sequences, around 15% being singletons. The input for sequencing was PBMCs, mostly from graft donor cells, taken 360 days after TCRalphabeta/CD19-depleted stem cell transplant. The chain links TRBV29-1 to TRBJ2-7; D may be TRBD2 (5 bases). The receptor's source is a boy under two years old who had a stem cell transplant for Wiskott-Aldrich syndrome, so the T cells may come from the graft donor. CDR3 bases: TGCAGCGTTGAAATGGGCGGGTACGAGCAGTACTTC. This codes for CSVEMGGYEQYF.